The 8 T cell receptor beta chains listed next were all sequenced from one sample in a study of response to subunit inactivated influenza vaccine. TCRdb re-derived calls from the RT-PCR reads in MiXCR, one entry per CDR3 protein. The sample has about 620,000 distinct CDR3 sequences, about 11% seen once; the top ten hold approximately 10%. This sample was shared with a second study, whose subject was T cells expressing NK-cell markers. That report adds: 5'RACE template switching with UMIs generated TCR beta cDNA.

Here the sequenced sample was PBMCs from blood, taken on the day of vaccination. These receptors originate from a man between 45 and 60 years old who received an inactivated influenza vaccine.

This clonotype was seen a handful of times. J is TRBJ2-2 and V is TRBV5-1; D gene unclear. Trimming cost V 7 bases and J 0 bases, with 13 bases left between them. The CDR3 is 15 residues long. Germline V gene lookup returns CDR1 SGHRS and CDR2 YFSETQ. The CDR3 loop reads CASAGRTANTGELFF. CDR3 nucleotide sequence: TGCGCCAGCGCCGGGCGCACCGCGAACACCGGGGAGCTGTTTTTT.

The chain has TRBV20-1 and TRBJ2-3; a weak D match, TRBD2 (6 bases). This CDR3 is 12 amino acids long. The ends were cut back, 7 bases at V and 1 base at J, with 9 bases in the middle. Germline lookup yields CDR1 DFQATT and CDR2 SNEGSKA (reference sequence). The CDR3 nucleotides are TGCAGTGGCTGGGGGGGCACAGATACGCAGTATTTT. It encodes CSGWGGTDTQYF.

The CDR3 coding sequence is TGCGCCAGCAGCCAAGATCAGGGCACCTACGAGCAGTACTTC. Translating it yields CASSQDQGTYEQYF. The rearrangement uses TRBV4-3 and TRBJ2-7, with a possible D match to TRBD1 (5 bases). CDR1 and CDR2 (germline): LGHNA, YSLEER. The CDR3 is made up of 14 amino acids. V lost 0 bases, J lost 2 bases, and 8 bases lay in between.

The chain recombines TRBV29-1 with TRBJ2-3; D uncertain. CDR3 length: 13 amino acids. Germline V lookup: CDR1 SQVTM, CDR2 ANQGSEA. Trimming shortened V by 4 bases and J by 2 bases, and 10 bases separated the two germline ends. The CDR3 DNA reads TGCAGCGTTGGGGCGGTAGTCACAGATACGCAGTATTTT. Translating it yields CSVGAVVTDTQYF.

This clonotype showed up just a few times. This chain links TRBV2 with TRBJ2-3; maybe TRBD1 (5 bases). The V end lost 8 bases, the J end lost 5 bases, and 14 bases lay between the germline ends. Looked up from germline, CDR1 is SNHLY and CDR2 is FYNNEI. The CDR3 extends over 13 amino acids. CDR3 in amino acids: CASGWGGGDTQYF. CDR3 nucleotide sequence: TGTGCCAGCGGGTGGGGCGGCGGAGATACGCAGTATTTT.

The chain is built from TRBV6-2 or TRBV6-3 and TRBJ2-1; 7 nucleotides align to TRBD1. In germline, CDR1 is MNHEY, CDR2 SVGEGT. V was clipped by 2 bases and J by 8 bases; unmatched bases: 24. The CDR3 covers 20 residues. CDR3 nucleotides: TGTGCCAGCAGTTACGCCCTAAGCCCGACAGGGTCCCTACCAGAGTATGAGCAGTTCTTC. Amino acid sequence: CASSYALSPTGSLPEYEQFF.

CDR3 amino acids: CASSSPGPGMEETQYF. Written as DNA, the CDR3 is TGTGCCAGCAGCTCCCCCGGACCCGGGATGGAAGAGACCCAGTACTTC. The chain is built from TRBV7-9 and TRBJ2-5, with D possibly matching TRBD2 (5 bases). The V gene's germline CDR1 is SEHNR and CDR2 FQNEAQ (reference sequence). Trimming shortened V by 4 bases and J by 3 bases, and 18 bases separated the two germline ends. The CDR3 loop spans 16 amino acids. Filled out from reference TRBV7-9 and TRBJ2-5, the complete variable domain reads DTGVSQNPRHKITKRGQNVTFRCDPISEHNRLYWYRQTLGQGPEFLTYFQNEAQLEKSRLLSDRFSAERPKGSFSTLEIQRTEQGDSAMYLCASSSPGPGMEETQYFGPGTRLLVL.

The chain employs TRBV28 and TRBJ2-1; 11 bases fit TRBD1. The CDR3 is 15 amino acids. The V gene's germline CDR1 is MDHEN and CDR2 SYDVKM. J gave up 4 bases and V 9 bases, and 8 bases lay outside the gene matches. The CDR3 reads CASHRRDRGYNEQFF. The CDR3 bases are TGTGCCAGTCACCGCCGGGACAGGGGGTACAATGAGCAGTTCTTC.